This entry features one T cell receptor beta chain sequence. Its antigen remains undetermined. One base away there is no much larger clone; base qualities are not given. The data derive from a study of T cell responses to AZD1222 COVID-19 vaccine (dated by TCRdb to about 2021). At the level of the whole study: Because spike-specific TCR depth and breadth did not differ between the two schedules, AZD1222 recipients who got a second dose at roughly 4 weeks were pooled with those who got a second dose at roughly 12 weeks. Enrollment into the trials was organized by age into subgroups of 18-55, 56-69 and 70-plus years, and those subgroups contained 148, 28 and 57 TCR-sequenced participants, respectively. TCR sequencing was performed for about 250 trial participants, of whom roughly 200 were given two doses of AZD1222 and some 26 were given two doses of MenACWY control vaccine.

The CDR3 regions of human TCRbeta chains were subjected to immunosequencing. Per the authors' processing: TCRs in the repertoires were matched against a reference library of SARS-CoV-2-specific TCRs that had been generated with the MIRA antigen-specificity platform. Breadth was defined as the fraction of unique TCRs that were SARS-CoV-2-associated, and depth was defined as the fraction of total T cells that were SARS-CoV-2-associated. Using the MIRA data, every spike-specific TCR was mapped to the spike region that the TCR reacted to and assigned to either a CD4 or a CD8 class. Log10-transformed breadth and depth values were compared by one-way ANOVA with Sidak's multiple comparisons tests. TCRdb took this table from immuneACCESS and kept in-frame rearrangements with V and J called. Such tables lack part of the clones; where checked against another copy, unresolved V genes explain under half of the gap, and the rest is unexplained. The V and J calls and clone size come from that table; D and trimming were worked out from the DNA. Within this sample are around 170,000 clones, with approximately 91% of them counted one time only. The ten largest clonotypes hold over 0.75% of the sample.

Relative to germline, V is missing 3 bases and J is missing 5 bases, with 8 bases of the junction outside any gene match. Taken from cysteine to phenylalanine, the CDR3 has 15 residues. Of the read, only the CDR3 DNA is kept; its 45 bases are in frame from base 1. The germline V gene provides CDR1 KGHDR and CDR2 SFDVKD. Paper-wide results and their limitations: Reportedly, almost half of the unique spike-specific TCRs recognized epitopes lying outside the regions that are mutated in the B.1.351 and B.1.1.7 variants. Because no samples from the day 14 peak response were available, repertoires could be characterized only after the peak T cell response. After two AZD1222 doses, both the breadth and the depth of spike-specific TCRs were significantly higher than at day 0 and than in MenACWY recipients. Conclusions about previously exposed vaccinees were limited because only six AZD1222 recipients were SARS-CoV-2 seropositive at baseline. The 56-69-year group was small, and its depth increase did not reach significance, likely because of low power. Most participants were white British and females outnumbered males, and the authors suggested that clonal diversity may have been underestimated. Vaccine-associated CD4 TCRs spanned the whole spike protein, with dominant responses in regions 160-218 and 743-854.

The time point label, as the study defines it: baseline before first vaccination. Vaccinee samples came from UK trials COV001 and COV002, including a single-blind randomized controlled phase 2/3 trial of AZD1222 (ChAdOx1 nCoV-19) in healthy adults. Trial participant PBMC samples were collected at day 0 and day 28 after the second dose for TCRbeta chain sequencing. The sequence derives from an adult in good health. The chain employs TRBV24-1 and TRBJ2-7; 8 central bases correspond to TRBD2. This specimen consisted of peripheral blood, obtained on day 0 of AZD1222 vaccination. The CDR3 reads CATSDPGTSRNEQYF. The DNA sequence follows: TGTGCCACCAGTGATCCCGGGACTAGTCGGAACGAGCAGTACTTC.